Listed here are 4 T cell receptor beta chains from one sample, sequenced in a study of shared clonotypes between healthy human individuals. Profiled with immunoSEQ multiplex PCR; TCRdb holds only in-frame clones, not every one. Among millions of clones listed, over 85% were seen once. Source material: naive CD4+ T cells from PBMCs. Subset specified: CD45RA+ positively selected. Source of these receptors: a man younger than 35 in good health. Some clones in this sample may be carry-over from other donors' samples.

This clone was seen more than once but under ten times. The chain is built from TRBV7-2 and TRBJ1-1; a weak D match, TRBD1 (6 bases). Germline CDR1 SGHTA, CDR2 FQGNSA. Trimming removed 4 bases from V and 5 bases from J, with 11 bases in between. CDR3 length: 13 residues. In nucleotides, the CDR3 is TGTGCCAGCAGCTCCCGGGGGCATACTGAAGCTTTCTTT. Its protein product is CASSSRGHTEAFF.

The chain is built from TRBV11-1 and TRBJ1-2; no clear D. The ends were cut back, 0 bases at V and 1 base at J, with 12 bases in the middle. CDR3 length equals 16 residues. CDR1 and CDR2 (germline): SGHAT, FQDESV (reference sequence). CDR3: CASSLALVRINYGYTF. In DNA form, the CDR3 reads TGTGCCAGCAGCTTAGCGCTTGTTCGGATTAACTATGGCTACACCTTC.

Points on this clone: Other DNA sequences of this sample code for an identical CDR3. The chain joins TRBV28 to TRBJ1-1; tentatively, D is TRBD1 (6 bases). Trimming stripped 3 bases from V and 1 base from J, with 9 bases between. Germline lookup yields CDR1 MDHEN and CDR2 SYDVKM. The CDR3 runs to 14 residues. CDR3 sequence reads: CASSFGGSNTEAFF. The CDR3 bases are TGTGCCAGCAGTTTCGGGGGCTCGAACACTGAAGCTTTCTTT.

The J gene is TRBJ1-2, the V gene TRBV5-5; perhaps TRBD1 as D (6 bases). The V gene lost 4 bases and the J gene lost 6 bases, with 13 bases spanning the gap. CDR3 length equals 13 residues. Germline loops: CDR1 SGHKS, CDR2 YYEKEE (reference sequence). The CDR3 nucleotides are TGTGCCAGCAGCCCCACAGGGTTAGATGGCTACACCTTC. This sequence encodes CASSPTGLDGYTF.